This T cell receptor beta chain was retrieved from a study of blood T cell repertoires in COVID-19. At the level of the study: In each case, the material was cDNA or gDNA derived from T cells, B-cell-depleted T cells, or PBMCs.

Trimming stripped 2 bases from V and 8 bases from J, with 13 bases between. This CDR3 is built from 14 residues. CDR1 is MNHEY, CDR2 SMNVEV, per germline (reference sequence). Sequenced by immunoSEQ multiplex PCR; TCRdb stores in-frame clones only, minus some. This sample has 200,000 or so clones, with 70% to 90% found just once. The sequencing input was peripheral blood. The TCR sequence derives from a human donor with active or convalescent COVID-19. The donor label of this sample is uncertain. V and J are TRBV27 and TRBJ1-5; the D is unclear. The chain's CDR3 is CASSLGPWVEPQHF. CDR3 DNA sequence: TGTGCCAGCAGTTTAGGGCCGTGGGTTGAGCCCCAGCATTTT.